The entry that follows covers one TCR beta chain sequence. In its sample, this clonotype was seen many times. Its specific antigen is unknown. No much larger clone is present one base from it, and per-base qualities are unavailable. Ophthalmopathy patients had moderately to severely active disease, with a Clinical Activity Score of 3 or more, a NOSPECS grade of 4 or more, and a disease duration of less than 3 months. Any patient with an uncontrolled infection, another autoimmune disease, pregnancy or lactation was excluded. Diagnoses were established on the basis of clinical symptoms, serum thyroxine and TRAb, thyroid ultrasound, and orbital computed tomography. PBMCs were isolated from around 10 ml of fresh peripheral blood by Ficoll-Paque density gradient centrifugation. Total RNA was extracted with Trizol reagent, and quality was checked on an Agilent 2100 Bioanalyzer. Amplification of TCR beta CDR3 regions was carried out from RNA transcripts. For the first round of RT-PCR on the TCR CDR3, the HTBI primer set was used together with the Qiagen OneStep RT-PCR kit. The libraries were constructed in a second round of multiplex PCR and then size-selected and purified. Paired-end sequencing of the libraries was performed with 100 bp reads on an Illumina HiSeq2000. The paper's processing steps were these. Raw data were processed with SOAPnuke, discarding reads with adapters, uncalled bases, mean Phred below 15, or no exact constant-primer or identifier match. High-quality paired reads were merged with COPE v1.2.5, and unique nucleotide sequences were defined as clonotypes. MiTCR v1.1 was used to align the clonotypes against IMGT TRBV, TRBD and TRBJ reference segments. The analysis was restricted to V-J combinations with a frequency above 0.0001, which together covered 99.2% of the repertoires. The TCS score was defined as the ratio of F50 (clonal expansion) to E x V (chaos), calculated using BLOSUM62-based TCRdist between CDR3 peptides within each V-J. Welch's t-statistics and random forest reduced several hundred V-J features to roughly 13, which were used in a naive Bayes classifier (R e1071). The public reads were quality trimmed at Q25 with fastp and then assembled into clones with MiXCR by TCRdb, keeping productive beta chains. CDR3 protein duplicates are merged, each entry listing the most common genes and DNA. The V and J calls shown here were made by TCRdb, not taken from the authors' results. This sample is represented by 500,000 to 650,000 distinct CDR3 sequences; about 20% of them were singletons. 47% of the sample rests with the top ten.

This specimen comes from a study of T cells in Graves' hyperthyroidism and ophthalmopathy (dated by TCRdb to the late 2010s). About the investigation overall: Peripheral blood samples were taken at initial diagnosis, before any treatment was given. To identify distinguishing TCR V-J signatures, a discovery cohort of around 100 patients was used, comprising approximately 40 with Graves' ophthalmopathy and some 57 with stable Graves' hyperthyroidism. An independent validation cohort of around 20 hyperthyroidism patients and about 16 patients who later progressed to ophthalmopathy tested prospective prediction of ophthalmopathy. The approximately 100 discovery patients were divided at random into training and test sets in a 7:3 ratio. Thyroid tissue and blood T-cell repertoires from six Graves' hyperthyroidism patients were also compared in the study. Following sampling, methimazole starting at 30 mg daily was given to hyperthyroidism patients, and high-dose intravenous methylprednisolone was given to ophthalmopathy patients. The paper reports TCR Vbeta CDR3 sequencing of over 120 peripheral blood samples: around 45 ophthalmopathy, roughly 80 hyperthyroidism and 17 progressor patients.

Study-wide conclusions, independent of this receptor: Sample size was not statistically predetermined, and blinding of investigators to group allocation was not performed. In validation, the model predicted progression to ophthalmopathy a median of about 6.5 months before onset, with 70% to 71% sensitivity and about 72% specificity. Most expanded thyroid clonotypes (frequency above 0.001) were also detected in blood, a finding suggesting that blood repertoires may reflect thyroid immune responses. In cross-validation, a model built on a 13 V-J signature told ophthalmopathy apart from stable hyperthyroidism with approximately 90% sensitivity and around 83% specificity, and in testing the same model reached 80%/75%.

Sequences SGHAT (CDR1) and FQDESV (CDR2) are obtained from the germline V gene (reference sequence). At the junction V is shortened by 0 bases and J by 6 bases, with 9 bases in between. The CDR3 starts with the cysteine, ends with the phenylalanine, and has 13 residues. Only the CDR3 DNA stays, 39 bases, in frame from base 1. The origin of this receptor is a man in his forties with Graves' ophthalmopathy. Sequencing was done on a sample of blood. The sequence links TRBV11-1 to TRBJ2-7; no D gene is confidently identified. The CDR3: CASSLARGSEQYF. The DNA sequence is TGTGCCAGCAGCTTAGCGCGAGGATCCGAGCAGTACTTC.